The rows below give T cell receptor beta chains drawn from one sample of a study of T cells in Graves' hyperthyroidism and ophthalmopathy. Each CDR3 protein gets one entry after TCRdb re-called the multiplex PCR reads with MiXCR. The table has 750,000 to 900,000 distinct CDR3 sequences, over 35% seen once. Sequenced: blood. The origin of the receptors is a young man with Graves' hyperthyroidism. Each CDR3 is given with its conserved first and last residue. Fields, in order: V gene, J gene, D gene, clone size, CDR3 DNA, CDR3 protein. A D gene is named only where the DNA matches it firmly. Expanded clones are given a class, and other clones once, few, many or no size at all.

v_gene: TRBV24-1
j_gene: TRBJ2-2
d_gene: TRBD1
abundance: many
CDR3nt: TGTGCCACCAGTGATTCCGGGACAGGGGGGTCCGGGGAGCTGTTTTTT
CDR3aa: CATSDSGTGGSGELFF

v_gene: TRBV9
j_gene: TRBJ1-1
d_gene: NA
abundance: many
CDR3nt: TGTGCCAGCAGCGTAGAAATAGGGGGAGCTGAAGCTTTCTTT
CDR3aa: CASSVEIGGAEAFF

v_gene: TRBV15
j_gene: TRBJ2-3
d_gene: NA
abundance: NA
CDR3nt: TGTGCCACCGCGGGATACACAGATGCGCAGTATTTT
CDR3aa: CATAGYTDAQYF

v_gene: TRBV7-2
j_gene: TRBJ2-5
d_gene: NA
abundance: once
CDR3nt: TGTGCCAGCAGCTTAGGACAGGCAAATCGGGAGACCCAGTACTTC
CDR3aa: CASSLGQANRETQYF

v_gene: TRBV7-6
j_gene: TRBJ1-3
d_gene: NA
abundance: NA
CDR3nt: TGTGTCAGTAGCTCTGGAAACACCATATATTTT
CDR3aa: CVSSSGNTIYF

v_gene: TRBV7-9
j_gene: TRBJ1-1
d_gene: NA
abundance: NA
CDR3nt: TGTGCCTGTCGGGAGGGTATAGTCACTGAAGCTTTCTTT
CDR3aa: CACREGIVTEAFF

v_gene: TRBV2
j_gene: TRBJ1-1
d_gene: NA
abundance: NA
CDR3nt: TGTGCCAGCAGTGAAGCGGGCAGGGGTGAAGCTTTCTTT
CDR3aa: CASSEAGRGEAFF

v_gene: TRBV29-1
j_gene: TRBJ2-7
d_gene: TRBD1
abundance: many
CDR3nt: TGCAGCGCAGGACAGGGGGCGAAAGAGCAGTACTTC
CDR3aa: CSAGQGAKEQYF

v_gene: TRBV10-3
j_gene: TRBJ2-2
d_gene: NA
abundance: NA
CDR3nt: TGTGCCATCAGTCCCGCCCGGAGGAGAGAGCTGTTTTTT
CDR3aa: CAISPARRRELFF

v_gene: TRBV28
j_gene: TRBJ1-6
d_gene: NA
abundance: NA
CDR3nt: TGTGCCAGCAGTCTCACCGGGTCTGGCGGTTCACCCCTCCACTTT
CDR3aa: CASSLTGSGGSPLHF

v_gene: TRBV7-9
j_gene: TRBJ1-1
d_gene: TRBD1
abundance: many
CDR3nt: TGTGCCAGCAGCCAGTCCTCAGGGGGCACTGAAGCTTTCTTT
CDR3aa: CASSQSSGGTEAFF

v_gene: TRBV2
j_gene: TRBJ1-2
d_gene: TRBD1
abundance: NA
CDR3nt: TGTGCCAGCACTCCCGGGGACAGTTATGGCTACACCTTC
CDR3aa: CASTPGDSYGYTF